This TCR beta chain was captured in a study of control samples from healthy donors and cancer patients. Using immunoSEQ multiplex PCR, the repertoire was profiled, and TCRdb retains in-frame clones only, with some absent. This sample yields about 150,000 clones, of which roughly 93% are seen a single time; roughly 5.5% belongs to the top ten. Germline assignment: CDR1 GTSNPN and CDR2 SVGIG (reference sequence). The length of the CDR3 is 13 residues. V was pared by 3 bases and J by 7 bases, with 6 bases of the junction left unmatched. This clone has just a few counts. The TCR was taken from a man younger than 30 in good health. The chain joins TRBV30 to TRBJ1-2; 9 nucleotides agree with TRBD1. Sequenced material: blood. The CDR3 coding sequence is TGTGCCTGGAGAGTACAGGGGGCGCTTGGCTACACCTTC. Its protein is CAWRVQGALGYTF.